Presented here are 9 T cell receptor beta chains from one specimen sequenced in a study of cytomegalovirus exposure and HLA in healthy donors (dated by TCRdb to 2016 to 2017). Libraries were prepared through the immunoSEQ multiplex PCR assay. For the multiplex PCR, a mixture combining 60 forward primers for TCR Vbeta segments and 13 reverse primers for TCR Jbeta segments was used. TCRdb holds this immuneACCESS table with in-frame rearrangements only. Some clones are missing; in checked studies, unresolved V genes explain under half, and the rest has no known cause. Counted in this sample were about 110,000 clones; around 71% of them appeared once. The ten most abundant clones make up about 0.84% of the sample. The source material was PBMCs. The receptors here all came from a boy aged 5-17 years in good health and CMV-seronegative.

V is TRBV2 and J is TRBJ2-7; TRBD2 might be the D (5 bases). There are 13 residues in the CDR3. Germline CDR1 and CDR2: SNHLY and FYNNEI. V lost 3 bases and J 4 bases, leaving 10 bases between the germline ends. The CDR3 here is CASSEGTGYEQYF. Here the CDR3 DNA reads TGTGCCAGCAGTGAGGGTACGGGGTACGAGCAGTACTTC.

This clone was seen more than once but under ten times. The rearrangement uses TRBV7-9 and TRBJ2-5; TRBD2 is a possible D gene (6 bases). CDR1 is SEHNR, CDR2 FQNEAQ, per germline (reference sequence). The CDR3 length is 14 residues. Deletions cut 1 base from V and 5 bases from J, with 11 bases between. The CDR3 region is CASSLVVGRETQYF. The CDR3 region has the DNA TGTGCCAGCAGCTTAGTTGTGGGGAGGGAGACCCAGTACTTC.

The V gene is TRBV29-1, the J gene TRBJ1-1; perhaps TRBD1 as D (6 bases). CDR1 and CDR2 from the germline V gene are SQVTM and ANQGSEA. V lost 3 bases to trimming and J lost 4 bases, with 6 bases between them. The CDR3 loop spans 11 amino acids. The CDR3 loop reads CSVEGATEAFF. CDR3 in DNA: TGCAGCGTTGAGGGGGCCACTGAAGCTTTCTTT.

The chain employs TRBV28 and TRBJ2-2; TRBD2 matches at 11 bases. V was pared by 6 bases and J by 8 bases, with 14 bases of the junction left unmatched. Germline V CDR1 and CDR2: MDHEN, SYDVKM. The CDR3 runs 17 residues. DNA of the CDR3: TGTGCCAGCAGAATGAGGCTAGCGGGGGGAAAAAGTGGGGAGCTGTTTTTT. This sequence encodes CASRMRLAGGKSGELFF. Using reference TRBV28 and TRBJ2-2 for the parts outside the CDR3, the full variable domain is DVKVTQSSRYLVKRTGEKVFLECVQDMDHENMFWYRQDPGLGLRLIYFSYDVKMKEKGDIPEGYSVSREKKERFSLILESASTNQTSMYLCASRMRLAGGKSGELFFGEGSRLTVL.

The chain has TRBV6-6 and TRBJ1-5; TRBD1 aligns across 9 bases. Germline-derived CDR1 and CDR2 are MNHNY and SVGAGI (reference sequence). The V and J ends lost 0 bases and 7 bases, in that order; junction bases with no gene match: 7. The CDR3 is made up of 16 amino acids. This CDR3 is CASSYSGTGPGQPQHF. DNA of the CDR3: TGTGCCAGCAGTTACTCGGGGACAGGGCCGGGCCAGCCCCAGCATTTT.

The rearrangement uses TRBV6-5 and TRBJ1-1, with TRBD1 matching over 8 bases. Trimming at V came to 2 bases and at J to 0 bases, leaving 5 bases not matched to a gene. The CDR3 contains 16 residues. Germline V lookup: CDR1 MNHEY, CDR2 SVGAGI. This CDR3 is CASSYRTRGLNTEAFF. The CDR3 DNA sequence: TGTGCCAGCAGTTACCGCACCAGGGGGCTGAACACTGAAGCTTTCTTT.

V and J are TRBV12-5 and TRBJ1-2, with D perhaps TRBD1 (6 bases). Trimming removed 2 bases at V and 7 bases at J, with 17 bases between. There are 15 residues in the CDR3. Germline loops: CDR1 LGHNT, CDR2 FRNRAP. In nucleotides, the CDR3 is TGTGCTAGTGGTTTGTTGACAGGTCTAGTTTCTGGCTACACCTTC. It codes for CASGLLTGLVSGYTF.

The chain recombines TRBV9 with TRBJ2-7; possible D gene TRBD2, 5 bases. The CDR3 runs to 15 residues. Germline lookup yields CDR1 SGDLS and CDR2 YYNGEE. Trimming pared 4 bases from V and 0 bases from J, leaving 14 bases between. This chain's CDR3 is CASSKEAFGSYEQYF. The CDR3, as DNA: TGTGCCAGCAGCAAGGAGGCTTTCGGCTCCTACGAGCAGTACTTC.

The rearrangement links TRBV6-5 to TRBJ2-7, with D perhaps TRBD2 (7 bases). Germline CDR1 and CDR2: MNHEY and SVGAGI. V was pared by 0 bases and J by 6 bases, with 15 bases between. The CDR3 totals 15 residues. The CDR3 sequence is CASSYSSGGGGEQYF. In DNA, the CDR3 is TGTGCCAGCAGTTACTCGTCGGGGGGAGGGGGCGAGCAGTACTTC.